This is a list of T cell receptor beta chains from one sample in a study of shared clonotypes between healthy human individuals. Assay: immunoSEQ multiplex PCR; the TCRdb copy retains only in-frame clones and omits some. In the table there are a few million clones, around 95% of which are singletons. Sequences were obtained from naive CD8+ T cells from PBMCs. These receptors originate from a man aged 18 to 29 in good health. Some clones in this sample may be carry-over from other donors' samples. CDR3s include the opening cysteine and the closing phenylalanine or tryptophan. Each record gives: V gene, D gene, clone size, J gene, CDR3 DNA, CDR3 protein. A D gene is named only where the DNA matches it firmly. Only part of the rows carry a size: once, few, many, or a class if the clone is expanded.

TRBV10-3	TRBD2	once	TRBJ2-7	TGTGCCATCTTAGAAACTAGCGGGAACGAGCAGTACTTC	CAILETSGNEQYF
TRBV13	NA	NA	TRBJ2-7	TGTGCCAGCAGCTCGGAGGTCTCCTACGAGCAGTACTTC	CASSSEVSYEQYF
TRBV27	TRBD1	NA	TRBJ2-1	TGTGCCAGCAGTGCTCAGGGGGCCGGCGGGATCTACAATGAGCAGTTCTTC	CASSAQGAGGIYNEQFF
TRBV5-1	NA	NA	TRBJ2-2	TGCGCCAGCAGCTTACCAGGGACCCTTAACACCGGGGAGCTGTTTTTT	CASSLPGTLNTGELFF
TRBV7-9	NA	NA	TRBJ2-7	TGTGCCAGCAGCTCAAGCGGGACAACAGGTCAATCCTACGAGCAGTACTTC	CASSSSGTTGQSYEQYF
TRBV29-1	TRBD2	NA	TRBJ2-1	TGCAGCGTTGAAACGATCGGGATAGCGGGAATCAATGAGCAGTTCTTC	CSVETIGIAGINEQFF
TRBV7-9	TRBD1	NA	TRBJ1-1	TGTGCCAGCAGACCGACAGGGTTCACTGAAGCTTTCTTT	CASRPTGFTEAFF
TRBV28	NA	NA	TRBJ1-1	TGTGCCAGCAGTACCGCGGGGGGAGACACTGAAGCTTTCTTT	CASSTAGGDTEAFF
TRBV4-1	TRBD2	NA	TRBJ2-1	TGCGCCAGCAGCCATACTAGCGGGATAGGGGATGAGCAGTTCTTC	CASSHTSGIGDEQFF
TRBV7-9	TRBD1	NA	TRBJ1-1	TGTGCCAGCAGCCACGGACAGGGGGCTCTCGGTACTGAAGCTTTCTTT	CASSHGQGALGTEAFF
TRBV28	NA	NA	TRBJ1-4	TGTGCCAGCAGTTTAGTTCCCGGGTTTAATGAAAAACTGTTTTTT	CASSLVPGFNEKLFF